Detailed here is one T cell receptor beta chain. This specimen belongs to a study of blood T cell repertoires in COVID-19. Profiling relied on immunoSEQ multiplex PCR, and the TCRdb table lists in-frame clones only, not all of them. Of under 35,000 clones listed, around 73% were seen once; the top ten hold roughly a third. Germline V CDR1 and CDR2: MGHRA, YSYEKL. The ends were cut back, 3 bases at V and 0 bases at J, with 15 bases in the middle. The CDR3 sequence is 17 residues long. The receptor was isolated from a man older than 75 with acute or convalescent COVID-19. The source material was peripheral blood. The rearrangement uses TRBV4-1 and TRBJ2-1; D call uncertain. CDR3 protein: CASSQKAGTLSYNEQFF. The CDR3 DNA reads TGCGCCAGCAGCCAGAAGGCAGGAACTCTCTCCTACAATGAGCAGTTCTTC.